A single sample gave rise to the 2 T cell receptor beta chains below, sequenced in a study of blood T cells in healthy people across ages. A second PCR of 7 to 11 cycles used a sample-barcoded 5' primer and a J-beta primer mix. TCRdb recomputed calls from the 5' RACE reads with MiXCR, one row per CDR3 protein. The table lists 1,500,000 or so distinct CDR3 sequences, 59% of them singletons. Sequenced: blood. The receptors here all came from a man aged 18 to 30 in good health.

This clonotype occurred many times. The chain joins TRBV20-1 to TRBJ2-4; TRBD1 agrees at 8 bases. Germline trimming cut 6 bases from V and 8 bases from J; bases unmatched to any gene: 9. CDR1 and CDR2 (germline): DFQATT, SNEGSKA (reference sequence). This CDR3 comprises 13 residues. CDR3 sequence reads: CSARDRLRDIQYF. CDR3 coding DNA: TGCAGTGCACGGGACAGGCTGAGGGACATTCAGTACTTC.

The chain has TRBV11-2 and TRBJ2-7, with D tentatively TRBD2 (7 bases). From germline, CDR1 is SGHAT and CDR2 FQNNGV. The CDR3 contains 15 residues. The V end was cut by 0 bases, the J end by 3 bases, with 12 bases between. In nucleotides, the CDR3 is TGTGCCAGCAGCTTAGAGGGGGGGGGCCGCTACGAGCAGTACTTC. As protein: CASSLEGGGRYEQYF.